This T cell receptor (beta chain) came from a study of T cell responses to AZD1222 COVID-19 vaccine. Study information: Timing groups of about 4 and about 12 weeks for second doses were pooled.

The V end was cut by 1 base, the J end by 2 bases, with 7 bases between. Germline V gene lookup returns CDR1 SGHRS and CDR2 YFSETQ. CDR3 size: 13 residues. As concerns this clone: The antigen is undetermined.

Some clones are missing from TCRdb's copy, which holds only in-frame ones; the method was immunoSEQ multiplex PCR. The sample yields about 120,000 clones, roughly 90% seen once. General observations from the study: Donors were chiefly white British, with a greater number of females, and clonal diversity was perhaps underestimated.

The TCR sequence derives from an adult in good health. The chain is built from TRBV5-1 and TRBJ2-7, with D possibly being TRBD1 (6 bases). This material consisted of peripheral blood, taken on day 0 of AZD1222 vaccination. CDR3 in amino acids: CASSLWTAYEQYF. The CDR3, as DNA: TGCGCCAGCAGCTTGTGGACAGCCTACGAGCAGTACTTC.